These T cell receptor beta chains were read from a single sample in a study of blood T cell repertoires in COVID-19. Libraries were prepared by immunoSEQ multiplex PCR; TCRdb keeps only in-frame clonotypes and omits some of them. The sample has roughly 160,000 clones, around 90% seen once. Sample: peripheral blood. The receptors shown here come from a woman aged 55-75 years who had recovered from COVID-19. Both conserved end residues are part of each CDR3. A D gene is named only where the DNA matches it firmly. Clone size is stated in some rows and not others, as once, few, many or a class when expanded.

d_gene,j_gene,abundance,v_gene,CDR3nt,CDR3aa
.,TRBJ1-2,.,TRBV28,TGTGCCAGCAGTTCCGGACAAGACTATGGCTACACCTTC,CASSSGQDYGYTF
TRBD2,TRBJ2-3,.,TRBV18,TGTGCCAGCTCACCACCGGGCATCAGAAGCGGGGGGGCCACAGATACGCAGTATTTT,CASSPPGIRSGGATDTQYF
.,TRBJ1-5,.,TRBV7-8,TGTGCCAGCAGCGCGGTACCAGATCAGCCCCAGCATTTT,CASSAVPDQPQHF
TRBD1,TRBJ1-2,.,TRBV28,TGTGCCAGCAGTTTCCAACGACAGGGCGGGGGCTACACCTTC,CASSFQRQGGGYTF
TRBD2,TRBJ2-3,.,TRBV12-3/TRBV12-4,TGTGCCAGCAGCCCGCGGGGGGTAGATACGCAGTATTTT,CASSPRGVDTQYF
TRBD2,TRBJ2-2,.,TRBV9,TGTGCCAGCAGCGTAGGACCGCTAGCGGGGGGGCACGGGGAGCTGTTTTTT,CASSVGPLAGGHGELFF
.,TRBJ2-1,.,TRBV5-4,TGTGCCAGCACCTTTCTCGGTGAGCAGTTCTTC,CASTFLGEQFF
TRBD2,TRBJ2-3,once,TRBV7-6,TGTGCCAGCAGCTTAGCTAGCGGGGGGACAGGAAGGACGCAGTATTTT,CASSLASGGTGRTQYF
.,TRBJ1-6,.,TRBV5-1,TGCGCCAGCAGCTTGGAAGGGGGTAATTCACCCCTCCACTTT,CASSLEGGNSPLHF
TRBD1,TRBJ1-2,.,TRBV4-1,TGCGCCAGCAGCAGCCTGGGGACAGGGTATGGCTACACCTTC,CASSSLGTGYGYTF
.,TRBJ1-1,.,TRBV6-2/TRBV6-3,TGTGCCAGCAGTCTAATCAGGGCCACTGAAGCTTTCTTT,CASSLIRATEAFF
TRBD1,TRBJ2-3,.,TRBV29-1,TGCAGCGTTGTATATCAGGGGGCCACAGATACGCAGTATTTT,CSVVYQGATDTQYF
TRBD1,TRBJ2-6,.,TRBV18,TGTGCCAGCTCAAAGACAGGGGTGAGATCTGGGGCCAACGTCCTGACTTTC,CASSKTGVRSGANVLTF
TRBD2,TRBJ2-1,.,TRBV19,TGTGCCAGTAATGGACTAGCGGGCCAAACTTACAATGAGCAGTTCTTC,CASNGLAGQTYNEQFF
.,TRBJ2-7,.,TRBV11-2,TGTGCCAGCAGCTTAGGCAGCTCCTACGAGCAGTACTTC,CASSLGSSYEQYF
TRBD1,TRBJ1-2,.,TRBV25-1,TGTGCCAGCAGTGTGGGGACAGGAGGCTATGGCTACACCTTC,CASSVGTGGYGYTF
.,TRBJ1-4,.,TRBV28,TGTGCCAGCAGTTTCGCCCAGATAGGGGCTAATGAAAAACTGTTTTTT,CASSFAQIGANEKLFF
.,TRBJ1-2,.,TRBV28,TGTGCCAGCGGAGGAGTGACTGGCTACACCTTC,CASGGVTGYTF
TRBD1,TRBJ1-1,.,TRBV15,TGTGCCACCAGCAGAGGCCAGGGGGCGGGTACTGAAGCTTTCTTT,CATSRGQGAGTEAFF
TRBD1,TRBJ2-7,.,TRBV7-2,TGTGCCAGCAGCTTAGGGGGACAGGGATACGAGCAGTACTTC,CASSLGGQGYEQYF
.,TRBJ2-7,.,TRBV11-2,TGTGCCAGCAGCTTATTAGGGGACGAGCAGTACTTC,CASSLLGDEQYF
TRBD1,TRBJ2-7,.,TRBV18,TGTGCCAGCTCACCGAGCGGACAGGCATACTACGAGCAGTACTTC,CASSPSGQAYYEQYF
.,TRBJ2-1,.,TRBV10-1,TGCGCCAGCAGTGCCCCGGGTGGGCAGTTCTTC,CASSAPGGQFF
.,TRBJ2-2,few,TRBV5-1,TGCGCCAGCAGCTTGGGGGCTACAGGGACCGGGGAGCTGTTTTTT,CASSLGATGTGELFF
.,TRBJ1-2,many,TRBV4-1,TGCGCCAGCAGCCAACCCTGGATAGGGGGAGCTAACTATGGCTACACCTTC,CASSQPWIGGANYGYTF
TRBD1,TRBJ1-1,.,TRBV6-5,TGTGCCAGCAGTTTCAGGGGGCCGGAAACTGAAGCTTTCTTT,CASSFRGPETEAFF
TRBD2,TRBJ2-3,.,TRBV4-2,TGTGCCAGCAGCCAAGTCCAGCGGGAGTACTATAGCACAGATACGCAGTATTTT,CASSQVQREYYSTDTQYF
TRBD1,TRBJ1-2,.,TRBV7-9,TGTGCCAGCAGCTCGACACAGGGGTCCTGGGTAGGGGGCTACACCTTC,CASSSTQGSWVGGYTF
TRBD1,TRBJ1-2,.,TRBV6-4,TGTGCCAGCACTCGGGACAGGGGGGTGGCAGCTGATGGCTACACCTTC,CASTRDRGVAADGYTF
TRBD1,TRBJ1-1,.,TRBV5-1,TGCGCCAGCAGCACTCAGCCGGGACAGGGAAACACTGAAGCTTTCTTT,CASSTQPGQGNTEAFF
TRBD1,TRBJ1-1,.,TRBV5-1,TGCGCCAGCAGCCCGGACAGGACAGGAGACACTGAAGCTTTCTTT,CASSPDRTGDTEAFF
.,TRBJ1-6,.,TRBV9,TGTGCCAGCAGCGTAGAAGGAGGGAATTCACCCCTCCACTTT,CASSVEGGNSPLHF
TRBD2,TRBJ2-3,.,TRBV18,TGTGCCAGCTCACCGGTCGGGGGGGCGGACACAGATACGCAGTATTTT,CASSPVGGADTDTQYF
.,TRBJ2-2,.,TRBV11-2,TGTGCCAGCAGCGAGGGCAACCGGAAGACCGGGGAGCTGTTTTTT,CASSEGNRKTGELFF
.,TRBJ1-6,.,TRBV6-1,TGTGCCAGCAGTGAACAGGGAGCCAGAATGGGAGGCAATTCACCCCTCCACTTT,CASSEQGARMGGNSPLHF
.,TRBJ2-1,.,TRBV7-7,TGTGCTAGCAGCCCACAGCTAAGCTCCTACAATGAGCAGTTCTTC,CASSPQLSSYNEQFF
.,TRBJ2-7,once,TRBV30,TGTGCCTACAACACCCCCCCCGCCTACGAGCAGTACTTC,CAYNTPPAYEQYF
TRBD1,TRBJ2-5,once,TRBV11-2,TGTGCCAGCAGCCAACAGGGGGCTCTAGAGACCCAGTACTTC,CASSQQGALETQYF
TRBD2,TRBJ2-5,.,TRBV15,TGTGCCACCAGCAGATTGAGCGGGGGGGCGTGGGAGACCCAGTACTTC,CATSRLSGGAWETQYF
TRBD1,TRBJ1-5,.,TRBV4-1,TGCGCCAGCAGTCGGGACAGGGGGCTTGATCTGCCCCAGCATTTT,CASSRDRGLDLPQHF
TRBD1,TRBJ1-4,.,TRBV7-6,TGTGCCAGCAGCGACCGGACAGGGCGGGAAAAACTGTTTTTT,CASSDRTGREKLFF
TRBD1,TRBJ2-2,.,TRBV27,TGTGCCAGCAGGACCGCCCGACAGGGGGCCGGGGAGCTGTTTTTT,CASRTARQGAGELFF